This T cell receptor (beta chain) is from a study of T cell repertoires in cytomegalovirus infection. On this clonotype: Its antigen is undetermined.

TCRdb re-analysed the reads in MiXCR, keeping a single row per CDR3 protein. The sample includes approximately 910,000 distinct CDR3 sequences, around 29% of them seen just once. Trimming at V came to 2 bases and at J to 0 bases, leaving 11 bases not matched to a gene. CDR3 size: 18 residues. CDR1 SGHNT and CDR2 YYREEE come from the germline V gene (reference sequence). Material: cultured CD8+ T cells from PBMCs, obtained from culture after CMV antigen stimulation. This sequence joins TRBV5-4 and TRBJ1-1; 9 bases fit TRBD1. The receptor comes from a human donor in good health (CMV status not recorded). Some clones in this sample may be carry-over from other donors' samples. This chain's CDR3 is CASSFPILGQGMNTEAFF. CDR3 in DNA: TGTGCCAGCAGCTTTCCCATACTAGGACAGGGGATGAACACTGAAGCTTTCTTT. The entire variable domain, with the rest obtained from reference TRBV5-4 and TRBJ1-1, is as follows: ETGVTQSPTHLIKTRGQQVTLRCSSQSGHNTVSWYQQALGQGPQFIFQYYREEENGRGNFPPRFSGLQFPNYSSELNVNALELDDSALYLCASSFPILGQGMNTEAFFGQGTRLTVV.